This T cell receptor beta chain was captured in a study of CD8 T cells in ankylosing spondylitis. TCRdb re-called the 5' RACE reads with MiXCR, one entry per CDR3 protein. The data hold around 100,000 distinct CDR3 sequences, with approximately 8.9% observed a single time. This CDR3 contains 15 residues. Germline V lookup: CDR1 PRHDT, CDR2 FYEKMQ (reference sequence). V was shortened by 1 base and J by 0 bases, with 10 bases between the two germline ends. Study results and limitations: Significantly higher representation of disease-linked clones was reported for matched ankylosing spondylitis synovial fluid. Ankylosing spondylitis blood appeared to carry a characteristic TCR beta motif of several highly homologous variants. Disease-linked clones bore a CD8+ phenotype and were relatively rare in peripheral blood. In synovial fluid and blood from reactive arthritis, some motif variants were previously reported.

With respect to this clonotype: Its specificity is unknown.

This TCR came from a male donor with ankylosing spondylitis. Sequenced material: blood, either unsorted or a sorted T cell fraction (not recorded which). The chain uses TRBV13 and TRBJ2-7; D is possibly TRBD1 (5 bases). The CDR3 nucleotides read TGTGCCAGCAGCTTAGAAGGTGACAGCTCCTACGAGCAGTACTTC. Amino acids: CASSLEGDSSYEQYF. The complete variable domain, with remaining parts taken from reference TRBV13 and TRBJ2-7, reads AAGVIQSPRHLIKEKRETATLKCYPIPRHDTVYWYQQGPGQDPQFLISFYEKMQSDKGSIPDRFSAQQFSDYHSELNMSSLELGDSALYFCASSLEGDSSYEQYFGPGTRLTVT.